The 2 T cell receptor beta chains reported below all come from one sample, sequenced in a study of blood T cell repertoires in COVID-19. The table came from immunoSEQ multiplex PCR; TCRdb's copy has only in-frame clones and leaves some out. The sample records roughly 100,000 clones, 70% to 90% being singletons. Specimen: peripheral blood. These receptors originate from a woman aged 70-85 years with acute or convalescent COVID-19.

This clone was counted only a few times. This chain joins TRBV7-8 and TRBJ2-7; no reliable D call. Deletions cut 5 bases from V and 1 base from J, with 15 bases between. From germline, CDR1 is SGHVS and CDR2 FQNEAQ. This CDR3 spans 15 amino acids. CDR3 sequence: CASSLNGQLSYEQYF. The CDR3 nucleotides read TGTGCCAGCAGCCTTAATGGGCAGCTTTCCTACGAGCAGTACTTC. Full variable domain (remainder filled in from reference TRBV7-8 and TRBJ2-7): GAGVSQSPRYKVAKRGQDVALRCDPISGHVSLFWYQQALGQGPEFLTYFQNEAQLDKSGLPSDRFFAERPEGSVSTLKIQRTQQEDSAVYLCASSLNGQLSYEQYFGPGTRLTVT.

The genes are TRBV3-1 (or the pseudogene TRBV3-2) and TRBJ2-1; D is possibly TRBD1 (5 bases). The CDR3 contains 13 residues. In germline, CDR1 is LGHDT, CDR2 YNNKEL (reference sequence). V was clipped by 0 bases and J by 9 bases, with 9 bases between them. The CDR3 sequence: CASSQDRGVEQFF. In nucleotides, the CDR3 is TGTGCCAGCAGCCAAGATAGGGGCGTTGAGCAGTTCTTC.